Listed below are T cell receptor beta chains from one sample, sequenced in a study of CD8 T cells in ankylosing spondylitis. MiXCR, applied by TCRdb to the 5' RACE reads, yields one record per CDR3 protein. The top ten clones hold about a fifth of a sample with roughly 700,000 distinct CDR3 sequences, around 17% of them seen once. The sequenced sample consisted of blood, either unsorted or a sorted T cell fraction (not recorded which). The receptors derive from a male donor with ankylosing spondylitis. The CDR3 runs from the conserved cysteine through the conserved F or W. Each record gives: V gene, D gene, J gene, CDR3 protein. The D gene is left open where the match is weak.

v_call: TRBV5-1
d_call: TRBD2
j_call: TRBJ2-3
cdr3_aa: CASGLATSTDTQYF

v_call: TRBV7-9
d_call: NA
j_call: TRBJ2-2
cdr3_aa: CASSPTGHQNTGELFF

v_call: TRBV20-1
d_call: TRBD2
j_call: TRBJ2-2
cdr3_aa: CSARDGRLASNTGELFF

v_call: TRBV20-1
d_call: TRBD2
j_call: TRBJ2-1
cdr3_aa: CSANLAVYNEQFF

v_call: TRBV7-2
d_call: NA
j_call: TRBJ2-7
cdr3_aa: CASSLPAGEQYF

v_call: TRBV5-6
d_call: TRBD2
j_call: TRBJ2-1
cdr3_aa: CASSFGTGLAGNEQFF

v_call: TRBV4-2
d_call: NA
j_call: TRBJ1-1
cdr3_aa: CASSQAPGQNTEAFF

v_call: TRBV11-2
d_call: NA
j_call: TRBJ1-2
cdr3_aa: CASSLDAGYGYTF

v_call: TRBV15
d_call: TRBD1
j_call: TRBJ2-1
cdr3_aa: CATSGRDRTNEQFF

v_call: TRBV20-1
d_call: TRBD1
j_call: TRBJ2-7
cdr3_aa: CSARQTGSGEQYF

v_call: TRBV5-1
d_call: TRBD1
j_call: TRBJ2-1
cdr3_aa: CASSNTGVEQFF

v_call: TRBV28
d_call: TRBD1
j_call: TRBJ1-4
cdr3_aa: CASSLWGTGYATNEKLFF

v_call: TRBV5-6
d_call: NA
j_call: TRBJ2-3
cdr3_aa: CASTPVSQGSTQYF

v_call: TRBV29-1
d_call: NA
j_call: TRBJ2-7
cdr3_aa: CSVESRGYEQYF

v_call: TRBV6-1
d_call: TRBD1
j_call: TRBJ1-5
cdr3_aa: CASRGTDNQPQHF

v_call: TRBV7-7
d_call: TRBD1
j_call: TRBJ1-2
cdr3_aa: CASSLGRWDRGPFNYGYTF

v_call: TRBV29-1
d_call: NA
j_call: TRBJ1-2
cdr3_aa: CSVGLQASYGYTF

v_call: TRBV5-1
d_call: NA
j_call: TRBJ1-1
cdr3_aa: CASSREGGRTEAFF

v_call: TRBV28
d_call: NA
j_call: TRBJ2-6
cdr3_aa: CASSPGDWAGANVLTF

v_call: TRBV12-3/TRBV12-4
d_call: NA
j_call: TRBJ2-1
cdr3_aa: CASSPGLLANEQFF

v_call: TRBV5-1
d_call: NA
j_call: TRBJ2-1
cdr3_aa: CASSLSRAYNEQFF

v_call: TRBV7-9
d_call: NA
j_call: TRBJ2-5
cdr3_aa: CASSARDTPVTQYF

v_call: TRBV12-3/TRBV12-4
d_call: TRBD2
j_call: TRBJ2-1
cdr3_aa: CASSFYSGGPSYNEQFF

v_call: TRBV19
d_call: TRBD2
j_call: TRBJ2-7
cdr3_aa: CASRIAGGGMGEQYF

v_call: TRBV27
d_call: NA
j_call: TRBJ1-6
cdr3_aa: CASSLTEYNSPLHF

v_call: TRBV14
d_call: TRBD1
j_call: TRBJ2-1
cdr3_aa: CASSPGTAFFVF

v_call: TRBV25-1
d_call: NA
j_call: TRBJ2-5
cdr3_aa: CASSAFSGPKETQYF

v_call: TRBV7-6
d_call: NA
j_call: TRBJ2-2
cdr3_aa: CASSSPISSANTGELFF

v_call: TRBV5-1
d_call: NA
j_call: TRBJ2-1
cdr3_aa: CASSVEGIDYNEQFF

v_call: TRBV3-1
d_call: TRBD2
j_call: TRBJ2-1
cdr3_aa: CASSQEGTSGRDEQFF

v_call: TRBV20-1
d_call: TRBD2
j_call: TRBJ2-1
cdr3_aa: CSARVAGGEQFF

v_call: TRBV2
d_call: NA
j_call: TRBJ2-1
cdr3_aa: CASRWTFYEQFF